This T cell receptor (beta chain) was sequenced for a study of CD8 T cells in ankylosing spondylitis. General study results and limits: Disease-linked clones were reportedly significantly enriched in matched ankylosing spondylitis synovial fluid.

This clonotype was picked up many times. Its antigen is as yet unknown. TCRdb processed the 5' RACE reads anew with MiXCR; each CDR3 protein has one entry. The sample records about 190,000 distinct CDR3 sequences, approximately 12% being singletons. This CDR3 has 16 residues. With V trimmed by 1 base and J by 3 bases, 8 bases remained unmatched. Germline assignment: CDR1 SQVTM and CDR2 ANQGSEA. This chain joins TRBV29-1 and TRBJ2-1, with 8 bases matching TRBD2. The specimen sequenced was blood, either unsorted or a sorted T cell fraction (not recorded which). The clonotype comes from a female donor with ankylosing spondylitis or in good health (not recorded which). CDR3 residues: CSVEGTTSGFYNEQFF. The DNA of the CDR3 is TGCAGCGTTGAAGGAACCACTAGCGGCTTCTACAATGAGCAGTTCTTC.